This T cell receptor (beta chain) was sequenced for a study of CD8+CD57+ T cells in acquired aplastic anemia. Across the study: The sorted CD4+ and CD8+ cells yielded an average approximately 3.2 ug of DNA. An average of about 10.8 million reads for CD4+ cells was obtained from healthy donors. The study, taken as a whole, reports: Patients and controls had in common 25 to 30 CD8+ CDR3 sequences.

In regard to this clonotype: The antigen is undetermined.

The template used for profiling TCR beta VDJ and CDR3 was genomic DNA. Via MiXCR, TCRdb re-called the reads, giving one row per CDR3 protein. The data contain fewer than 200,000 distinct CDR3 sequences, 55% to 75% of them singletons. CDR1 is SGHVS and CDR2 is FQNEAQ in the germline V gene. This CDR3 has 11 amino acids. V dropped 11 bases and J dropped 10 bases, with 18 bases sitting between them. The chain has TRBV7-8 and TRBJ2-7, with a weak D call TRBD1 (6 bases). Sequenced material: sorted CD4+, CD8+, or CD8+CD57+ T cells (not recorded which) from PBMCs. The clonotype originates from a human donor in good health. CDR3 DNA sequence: TGTGCCTGGAGTGTCGACAGGCTCCAGTACTTC. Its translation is CAWSVDRLQYF.